The 17 T cell receptor beta chains reported below all come from one sample, sequenced in a study of type 1 and type 2 diabetes patients. Amplification started from genomic DNA. Multiplex PCR with 30 forward and 13 reverse primers amplified the TCR beta CDR3. TCRdb recomputed calls from the multiplex PCR reads with MiXCR, one row per CDR3 protein. The repertoire holds 270,000 or so distinct CDR3 sequences, with roughly 50% as singletons. The sample consisted of peripheral blood mononuclear cells (PBMCs). The receptors originated from a young man with type 2 diabetes.

This chain connects TRBV20-1 to TRBJ1-2; D is uncertain. Trimming took 1 base from V and 2 from J, leaving 20 bases between them. CDR3 length equals 17 residues. CDR1 and CDR2 from the germline V gene are DFQATT and SNEGSKA (reference sequence). As DNA, the CDR3 is TGCAGTGCTAGAGCACTGACCATCCAAGACATCAACTATGGCTACACCTTC. This translates into CSARALTIQDINYGYTF.

In this sample, this clonotype turned up once. The J gene is TRBJ1-6, the V gene TRBV20-1; the D is unclear. The CDR3 is 16 amino acids. Germline CDR1 and CDR2: DFQATT and SNEGSKA (reference sequence). Trimming took off 6 bases at V and 5 bases at J, with 20 bases between the two ends. The CDR3 nucleotides are TGCAGTGCCCCCGAGGTCCGGACGGCCAATAATTCACCCCTCCACTTT. It is translated as CSAPEVRTANNSPLHF.

As regards this clonotype: Compared with germline, one end of the junction differs, possibly owing to a read error. The J gene is TRBJ2-3, the V gene TRBV2; 12 bases map to TRBD2. CDR1 is SNHLY, CDR2 FYNNEI, per germline. The CDR3 is 17 residues long. The CDR3 DNA reads TGTGCCATCAGTGGTCCTAGCGGGGGGGCCTACACAGATACGCAGTATTTT. It encodes CAISGPSGGAYTDTQYF.

This clonotype was counted only a few times. The chain has TRBV5-1 and TRBJ1-4; weak D call: TRBD1 (5 bases). Trimming took off 4 bases at V and 7 bases at J, with 11 bases between the two ends. The CDR3 loop spans 13 amino acids. Per the germline V gene, CDR1 is SGHRS and CDR2 is YFSETQ. CDR3 nucleotides: TGCGCCAGCAGCGAGCAGGGCGGTGAAAAACTGTTTTTT. Translating it yields CASSEQGGEKLFF.

The chain has TRBV19 and TRBJ1-2, with 7 bases aligning to TRBD1. The CDR3 spans 14 residues. The germline gives CDR1 LNHDA, CDR2 SQIVND (reference sequence). V dropped 7 bases and J dropped 4; count of bases not matched to a gene: 9. CDR3 nucleotides: TGTGCCAGTAACACCAATCAGGGGGTCTATGGCTACACCTTC. Translation: CASNTNQGVYGYTF.

V gene TRBV20-1 combines with J gene TRBJ2-7; the D is unclear. Trimming stripped 3 bases from V and 2 bases from J, with 14 bases between. Germline CDR1 and CDR2: DFQATT and SNEGSKA (reference sequence). The CDR3 extends over 14 amino acids. CDR3 in DNA: TGCAGTGCTAGTCCCCCAACAGCGACCTACGAGCAGTACTTC. It specifies CSASPPTATYEQYF.

This clonotype was counted many times. V is TRBV2 and J is TRBJ2-7; 7 nucleotides match TRBD2. Germline assignment: CDR1 SNHLY and CDR2 FYNNEI. J was trimmed by 2 bases and V by 8 bases; bases with no gene match: 12. The CDR3 runs 15 residues. For the CDR3, the DNA is TGTGCCAGCTGCGAACTAGCGAGAGAGACCTACGAGCAGTACTTC. Translation gives CASCELARETYEQYF.

This clonotype has more than one count but fewer than ten. J is TRBJ1-5 and V is TRBV30, with a possible D match to TRBD1 (5 bases). The CDR3 runs to 13 residues. Per germline, CDR1 GTSNPN and CDR2 SVGIG (reference sequence). Trimming cost V 2 bases and J 6 bases, with 11 bases left between them. DNA for the CDR3: TGTGCCTGGAGTAGTGGGACCGGTCAGCCCCAGCATTTT. Protein product: CAWSSGTGQPQHF.

This clonotype was seen just once. This clone may be a read error of a much larger clone one base away. The V and J genes are TRBV2 and TRBJ2-5; 8 bases align to TRBD1. CDR3 length equals 14 residues. CDR1 is SNHLY and CDR2 is FYNNEI in the germline V gene. J was trimmed by 5 bases and V by 11 bases; bases with no gene match: 13. The CDR3 reads CAGLGTDRAETQYF. The CDR3 DNA reads TGTGCCGGCCTAGGGACGGACAGGGCCGAGACCCAGTACTTC.

This chain links TRBV19 with TRBJ2-7, with no clear D. The CDR3 totals 12 residues. From germline, CDR1 is LNHDA and CDR2 SQIVND (reference sequence). Trimming removed 0 bases at V and 5 bases at J, with 5 bases between. In nucleotides, the CDR3 is TGTGCCAGTAGTATAGATGGCCACGAGCAGTACTTC. Translating gives CASSIDGHEQYF.

This sequence joins TRBV6-6 and TRBJ2-7, with D maybe TRBD2 (5 bases). CDR1 is MNHNY, CDR2 SVGAGI, per germline (reference sequence). V was cut by 4 bases and J by 5 bases, with 18 bases left in between. The CDR3 consists of 15 residues. The CDR3 loop reads CASSCSGIVANEQYF. CDR3 bases: TGTGCCAGCAGTTGCTCGGGGATCGTCGCGAACGAGCAGTACTTC.

The V and J genes are TRBV7-8 and TRBJ2-5; 8 bases are shared with TRBD2. From germline, CDR1 is SGHVS and CDR2 FQNEAQ. V lost 6 bases to trimming and J lost 4 bases; unmatched junction nucleotides: 10. This CDR3 has 15 amino acids. The CDR3 sequence is CASSDSGMVSETQYF. DNA of the CDR3: TGTGCCAGCAGTGATAGCGGGATGGTCTCAGAGACCCAGTACTTC.

The chain recombines TRBV27 with TRBJ2-2, with D perhaps being TRBD1 or TRBD2 (6 bases each). CDR3 length equals 15 residues. Germline lookup yields CDR1 MNHEY and CDR2 SMNVEV (reference sequence). Trimming removed 5 bases at V and 5 bases at J, with 15 bases between. The CDR3 is CASSPGAGTTGELFF. The CDR3 coding sequence is TGTGCCAGCAGTCCAGGGGCGGGGACTACCGGGGAGCTGTTTTTT.

J is TRBJ1-2 and V is TRBV30; D is undetermined. Trimming removed 4 bases at V and 4 bases at J, with 13 bases between. The CDR3 loop spans 13 amino acids. Germline CDR1 reads GTSNPN; CDR2 reads SVGIG (reference sequence). CDR3 coding DNA: TGTGCCTGGACGCGGCAGCTACTCTATGGCTACACCTTC. As protein: CAWTRQLLYGYTF.

This clonotype was seen only once. The chain joins TRBV15 to TRBJ1-2; D uncertain. Germline CDR1 is LNHNV and CDR2 is YYDKDF (reference sequence). V was pared by 4 bases and J by 2 bases, with 8 bases between. This CDR3 has 13 amino acids. In DNA form, the CDR3 reads TGTGCCACCAGCACTGGCAGAAACTATGGCTACACCTTC. Translated: CATSTGRNYGYTF.

The chain links TRBV28 to TRBJ1-6, with a tentative D call TRBD1 (6 bases). CDR1 is MDHEN and CDR2 is SYDVKM in the germline V gene. Trimming removed 11 bases at V and 7 bases at J, with 12 bases between. The CDR3 has 12 residues. The CDR3 DNA reads as TGTGCCGGGGGCCGGGGAAATTCACCCCTCCACTTT. Protein sequence: CAGGRGNSPLHF.

Notes on this clonotype: One junction end disagrees with the germline gene, perhaps due to a read error. The V gene is TRBV19, the J gene TRBJ1-2; TRBD1 matches 8 bases. Germline V gives CDR1 LNHDA, CDR2 SQIVND (reference sequence). CDR3 length: 15 residues. CDR3 nucleotides: TGTGCCACGGCCCAGACAGGGGTTGGGGACTATGGCTACAACTTC. Residues: CATAQTGVGDYGYNF.